This T cell receptor (beta chain) was sequenced during a study of blood T cell repertoires in COVID-19. Assay used: immunoSEQ multiplex PCR; TCRdb lists only in-frame clones, some missing. The table has 250,000 to 350,000 clones, around nine tenths seen once. V was trimmed by 1 base and J by 5 bases, leaving 8 bases between them. The germline V gene encodes CDR1 LNHDA and CDR2 SQIVND (reference sequence). CDR3 length equals 13 residues. The sequenced material came from peripheral blood. The chain couples TRBV19 to TRBJ1-1, with D perhaps matching TRBD1 (6 bases). The receptor's source is a woman in her twenties or thirties with COVID-19, enrolled during active disease. For the CDR3, the DNA is TGTGCCAGTAGTATAGTGAGGGGGACTGAAGCTTTCTTT. As protein: CASSIVRGTEAFF.